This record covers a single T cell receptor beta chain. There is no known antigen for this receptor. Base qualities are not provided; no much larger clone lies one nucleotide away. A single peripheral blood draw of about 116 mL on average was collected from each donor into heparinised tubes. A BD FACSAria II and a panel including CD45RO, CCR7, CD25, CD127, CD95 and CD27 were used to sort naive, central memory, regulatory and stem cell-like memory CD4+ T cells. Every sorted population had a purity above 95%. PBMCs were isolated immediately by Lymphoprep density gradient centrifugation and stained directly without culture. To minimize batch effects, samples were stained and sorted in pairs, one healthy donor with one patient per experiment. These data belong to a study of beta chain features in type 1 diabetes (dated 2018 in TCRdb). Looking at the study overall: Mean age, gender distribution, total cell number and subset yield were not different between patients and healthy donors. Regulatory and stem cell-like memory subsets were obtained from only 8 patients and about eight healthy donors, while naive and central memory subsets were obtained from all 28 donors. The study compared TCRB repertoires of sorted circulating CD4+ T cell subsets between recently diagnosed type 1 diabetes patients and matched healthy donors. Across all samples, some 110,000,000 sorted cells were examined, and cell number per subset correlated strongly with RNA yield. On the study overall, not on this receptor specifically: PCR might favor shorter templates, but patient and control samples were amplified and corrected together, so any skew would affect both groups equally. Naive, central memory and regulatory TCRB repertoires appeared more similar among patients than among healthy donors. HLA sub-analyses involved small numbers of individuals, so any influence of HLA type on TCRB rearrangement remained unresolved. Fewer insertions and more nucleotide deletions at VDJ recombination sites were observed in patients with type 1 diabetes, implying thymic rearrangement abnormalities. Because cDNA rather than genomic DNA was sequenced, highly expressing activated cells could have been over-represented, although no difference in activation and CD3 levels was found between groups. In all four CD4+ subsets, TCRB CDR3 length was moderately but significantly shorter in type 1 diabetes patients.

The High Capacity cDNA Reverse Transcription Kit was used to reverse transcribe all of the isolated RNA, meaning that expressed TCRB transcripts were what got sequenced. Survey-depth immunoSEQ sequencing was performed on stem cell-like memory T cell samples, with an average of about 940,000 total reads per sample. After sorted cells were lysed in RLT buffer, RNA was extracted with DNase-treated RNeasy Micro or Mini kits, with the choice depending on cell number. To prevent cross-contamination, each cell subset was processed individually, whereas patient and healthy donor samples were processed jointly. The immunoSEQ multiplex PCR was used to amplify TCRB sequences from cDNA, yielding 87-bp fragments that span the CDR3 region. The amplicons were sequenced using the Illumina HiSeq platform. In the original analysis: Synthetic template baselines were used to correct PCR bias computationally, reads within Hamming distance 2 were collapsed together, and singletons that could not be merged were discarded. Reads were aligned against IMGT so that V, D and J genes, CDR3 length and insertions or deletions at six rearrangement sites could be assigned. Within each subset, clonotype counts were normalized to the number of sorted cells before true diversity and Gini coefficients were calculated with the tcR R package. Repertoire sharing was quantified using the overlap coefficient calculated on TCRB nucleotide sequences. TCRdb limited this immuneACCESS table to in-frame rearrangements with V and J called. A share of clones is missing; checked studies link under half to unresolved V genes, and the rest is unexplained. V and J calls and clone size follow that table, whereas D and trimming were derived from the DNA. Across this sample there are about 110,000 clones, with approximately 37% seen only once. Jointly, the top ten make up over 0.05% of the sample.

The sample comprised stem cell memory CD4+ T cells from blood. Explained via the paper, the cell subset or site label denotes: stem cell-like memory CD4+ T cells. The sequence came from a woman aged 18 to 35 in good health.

This receptor has the CDR3 CASSYAGQPQHF. The DNA reads TGTGCCAGCAGCTATGCAGGTCAGCCCCAGCATTTT. This chain joins TRBV5-4 to TRBJ1-5; the D gene identity is not certain. The CDR3 covers 12 residues, taking in both the cysteine and the phenylalanine. Of all the DNA, just the CDR3 is kept, 36 bases in frame from base 1. From a lookup of the germline V gene (reference sequence), CDR1 and CDR2 are SGHNT and YYREEE. The junction carries 7 bases between V and J, which are trimmed by 3 bases and 6 bases respectively.